Sequencing of this T cell receptor (beta chain) was carried out in a study of shared clonotypes between healthy human individuals. Points from the study as a whole: Shared across a few donors were about 4.8% of the naive CD4 clonotypes. An effect of sequencing depth on clonotype sharing among donors was expected.

Profiling relied on immunoSEQ multiplex PCR, and the TCRdb table lists in-frame clones only, not all of them. The sample yields 2.3 million or so clones, 80% to 95% seen once. Between the trimmed V and J ends, which lost 4 bases and 6 bases, there was a span of 7 bases. Germline V gene data show CDR1 as GTSNPN and CDR2 as SVGIG (reference sequence). There are 11 residues in the CDR3. Healthy and HIV-negative, the adult donors had no recent acute infections or vaccinations. About this clone: Its antigen remains unknown.

The clonotype comes from a young man in good health. Some clones in this sample may be carry-over from other donors' samples. Sequencing was performed on naive CD4+ T cells from PBMCs. Subset of the sample: CD45RA+ positively selected. This chain uses TRBV30 with TRBJ2-1; D is unclear. CDR3 nucleotides: TGTGCCTGGAATTCTATCAATGAGCAGTTCTTC. This gives the protein CAWNSINEQFF.